The rows below give T cell receptor beta chains drawn from one sample of a study of PD-1 blockade in mismatch repair-deficient tumors. The table came from immunoSEQ multiplex PCR; TCRdb's copy has only in-frame clones and leaves some out. The data show around 30,000 clones, about 85% seen once. Sequenced here: PBMCs, sampled roughly 6 weeks after starting pembrolizumab. The receptors were gathered from an adult with mismatch repair-deficient cancer. The CDR3 runs from the conserved cysteine through the conserved F or W. D genes are given only for firm matches. For some rows the clone size is stated as once, few or many, or as a class when expanded; others skip it.

v_call	d_call	j_call	clone_size	cdr3_nt	cdr3_aa
TRBV15	.	TRBJ1-1	.	TGTGCCACCAGCAGAGGACGGAGTATGAACACTGAAGCTTTCTTT	CATSRGRSMNTEAFF
TRBV5-1	TRBD1	TRBJ1-1	.	TGCGCCAGCAGCTTGGGCACAGGGGTGCCTGAAGCTTTCTTT	CASSLGTGVPEAFF
TRBV10-2	TRBD1	TRBJ2-7	few	TGCGCCAGCAGGGACAGGGGTGGCTACGAGCAGTACTTC	CASRDRGGYEQYF
TRBV7-9	.	TRBJ1-1	.	TGTGCCAGCAGCTTAGGTGGGGCCACTGAAGCTTTCTTT	CASSLGGATEAFF
TRBV5-3	.	TRBJ1-3	.	TGTGCCAGAAGCCGGAGAGCTCCTGGAAACACCATATATTTT	CARSRRAPGNTIYF
TRBV7-9	TRBD1	TRBJ2-5	few	TGTGCCAGCAGCAGACAGGGGGGGGAGTTGGAGACCCAGTACTTC	CASSRQGGELETQYF
TRBV5-8	TRBD1	TRBJ2-2	.	TGTGCCAGCAGCCCGACTGGGACAGGGGCAACCGGGGAGCTGTTTTTT	CASSPTGTGATGELFF
TRBV6-6	.	TRBJ2-5	.	TGTGCCAGCACACAGTCGGGGGATGGTTGGACCCAGTACTTC	CASTQSGDGWTQYF
TRBV28	.	TRBJ1-2	.	TGTGCCAGCATGAGAGTCGGCGGGACCGCGAACTATGGCTACACCTTC	CASMRVGGTANYGYTF
TRBV7-2	TRBD2	TRBJ2-3	.	TGTGCCAGCAGCCTTTCTAGCGGGTATAGCACAGATACGCAGTATTTT	CASSLSSGYSTDTQYF